These 5 T cell receptor beta chains were sequenced from one sample in a study of tumor-infiltrating lymphocytes in oesophageal squamous cell carcinoma. Each CDR3 protein is one row after TCRdb ran MiXCR on the PCR reads. The sample shows just under 20,000 distinct CDR3 sequences, roughly 40% of them seen only once. The specimen sequenced was esophageal tumor tissue. Source of these receptors: a male donor with esophageal squamous cell carcinoma.

This chain connects TRBV11-2 to TRBJ2-4, with 9 bases aligning to TRBD2. Gene TRBJ2-5 matches the end of the DNA better, so the J call may be wrong. Germline V lookup: CDR1 SGHAT, CDR2 FQNNGV. CDR3 length: 16 residues. The CDR3 DNA reads as TGTGCCAGCAGCTTAGACATGGCTAGCGGGACAGAGACCCAGTACTTC. Its translation is CASSLDMASGTETQYF.

The V call is TRBV6-2 or TRBV6-3, the J call TRBJ2-1; D call uncertain. The J call may not be correct, given that the DNA end is closer to TRBJ2-7. Germline assignment: CDR1 MNHEY and CDR2 SVGEGT. The CDR3 covers 14 residues. CDR3 in DNA: TGTGCCAGCACATCCCGGCGACCTCCTTACGAGCAGTACTTC. It translates to CASTSRRPPYEQYF.

This clonotype was seen once. One end of the junction is discordant with germline, which a read error may explain. V and J are TRBV27 and TRBJ2-1; D gene uncertain. Germline CDR1 is MNHEY and CDR2 is SMNVEV (reference sequence). CDR3 length equals 15 residues. The chain's CDR3 is CTSSLRWVGNNEQFF. In DNA form, the CDR3 reads TGCACCAGCAGTTTAAGGTGGGTGGGAAACAATGAGCAGTTCTTC.

This chain connects TRBV6-8 to TRBJ2-7, with 11 bases fitting TRBD2. The J call may be wrong; the DNA end is better matched by TRBJ2-1. Germline-derived CDR1 and CDR2 are MNHGY and SAAAGT. CDR3 size: 17 residues. The CDR3 reads CASSYQRSSGRGNEQFF. The CDR3 coding sequence is TGTGCCAGCAGTTATCAACGGAGTAGCGGGAGGGGTAATGAGCAGTTCTTC.

This clonotype has a count of ten or more. This may come from a read error, since a much larger clone is one base off. The chain joins TRBV27 to TRBJ2-1; 7 bases match TRBD1. The last part of the DNA fits TRBJ2-7 better; the J call may be wrong. Germline V gene lookup returns CDR1 MNHEY and CDR2 SMNVEV (reference sequence). The CDR3 runs to 15 residues. CDR3 DNA sequence: TGTGCCAGCAGAAACAGGGGTTTGCTAGTCAATGAGCAGTACTTC. This sequence encodes CASRNRGLLVNEQYF.